The clone carrying this T cell receptor beta chain has a handful of counts. What it binds is not known. RNA transcripts provided the source from which TCR beta CDR3 regions were amplified. RT-PCR in the first round (using the HTBI primer set) targeted the TCR CDR3. MiXCR, run by TCRdb on the multiplex PCR reads, gives a single entry per CDR3 protein. This table has more than 500,000 distinct CDR3 sequences, 16% appearing once. The data originate from a study of T cells in Graves' hyperthyroidism and ophthalmopathy. Study details: Blood from the periphery was taken at initial diagnosis, before any treatment.

Study conclusions and caveats: Median prediction lead before ophthalmopathy onset was about 6.7 months with the model. Blood also held most thyroid clonotypes expanded beyond 0.001.

CDR1 and CDR2 (germline): LNHNV, YYDKDF (reference sequence). V dropped 1 base and J dropped 3 bases, with 9 bases sitting between them. The CDR3 runs 14 residues. The chain carries TRBV15 and TRBJ1-1; D not resolved. The receptor's source is a woman in her twenties or thirties with Graves' ophthalmopathy. The specimen was blood. The CDR3 region has the DNA TGTGCCACCAGCAGAGTTAGGTGGGACACTGAAGCTTTCTTT. This sequence encodes CATSRVRWDTEAFF. The variable domain in full, with the rest retrieved from reference TRBV15 and TRBJ1-1, is DAMVIQNPRYQVTQFGKPVTLSCSQTLNHNVMYWYQQKSSQAPKLLFHYYDKDFNNEADTPDNFQSRRPNTSFCFLDIRSPGLGDTAMYLCATSRVRWDTEAFFGQGTRLTVV.